This entry lists 21 T cell receptor beta chains sequenced from one sample in a study of blood T cells in healthy people across ages. Through a sample-barcoded 5' primer and a J-beta primer mix, a second PCR was run for about 6 to 12 cycles. TCRdb reprocessed the 5' RACE reads via MiXCR and lists one record per CDR3 protein. The sample holds 1.8 million or so distinct CDR3 sequences, roughly two fifths seen once. Sequencing was done on a sample of blood. The receptors here all came from a human donor in good health.

The rearrangement links TRBV4-3 to TRBJ2-3; 9 bases are shared with TRBD1. The CDR3 runs to 17 residues. CDR1 is LGHNA, CDR2 YSLEER, per germline. V trimming: 0 bases; J trimming: 4 bases; junction bases outside the gene matches: 8. CDR3: CASSQEDRTGDADTQYF. CDR3 nucleotides: TGCGCCAGCAGCCAAGAGGATAGGACAGGGGATGCAGATACGCAGTATTTT.

The chain recombines TRBV9 with TRBJ2-3; 10 bases match TRBD2. Per germline, CDR1 SGDLS and CDR2 YYNGEE. The V gene end was trimmed by 2 bases and the J gene end by 6 bases; junction bases not matched to a gene: 3. The CDR3 runs 14 residues. For the CDR3, the DNA is TGTGCCAGCAGCGTTAGCGGGGGGATGGATACGCAGTATTTT. This codes for CASSVSGGMDTQYF. Together with reference TRBV9 and TRBJ2-3, the CDR3 gives the full variable domain: DSGVTQTPKHLITATGQRVTLRCSPRSGDLSVYWYQQSLDQGLQFLIQYYNGEERAKGNILERFSAQQFPDLHSELNLSSLELGDSALYFCASSVSGGMDTQYFGPGTRLTVL.

This clonotype was observed at least ten times. This chain uses TRBV7-9 with TRBJ1-1; D is ambiguous. The CDR3 consists of 14 residues. Germline CDR1 reads SEHNR; CDR2 reads FQNEAQ (reference sequence). Trimming stripped 0 bases from V and 1 base from J, with 6 bases between. CDR3 amino acids: CASSLARANTEAFF. The CDR3 region has the DNA TGTGCCAGCAGCTTAGCCAGAGCGAACACTGAAGCTTTCTTT.

In nucleotides, the CDR3 is TGTGCCTGGAGTGTCCAAACCGGAAACACCATATATTTT. It encodes CAWSVQTGNTIYF. V and J are TRBV30 and TRBJ1-3; D is unclear. Germline V gene data show CDR1 as GTSNPN and CDR2 as SVGIG (reference sequence). The germline V and J ends were trimmed by 0 bases and 4 bases, with 7 bases remaining between them. The CDR3 has 13 residues.

Remarks on this clonotype: The CDR3 ends on some other residue instead of the conserved phenylalanine or tryptophan, so this is likely a read error. The CDR3 reads CASSPLGSNQPQHC. CDR3 bases: TGCGCCAGCAGCCCCCTCGGGAGCAATCAGCCCCAGCATTGT. The J gene is TRBJ1-5, the V gene TRBV4-1; D uncertain. V was cut by 4 bases and J by 1 base, with 8 bases left in between. The CDR3 has 14 amino acids. Germline V lookup: CDR1 MGHRA, CDR2 YSYEKL.

This clonotype was seen more than once but under ten times. V usage is TRBV24-1 and J usage is TRBJ2-2; no clear D gene. V was pared by 6 bases and J by 3 bases, with 4 bases between. This CDR3 has 12 amino acids. Per the germline V gene, CDR1 is KGHDR and CDR2 is SFDVKD. The CDR3 DNA sequence: TGTGCCACCAGTCCCTACACCGGGGAGCTGTTTTTT. Translated: CATSPYTGELFF.

This chain links TRBV5-1 with TRBJ1-2; D call uncertain. Trimming pared 5 bases from V and 4 bases from J, leaving 12 bases between. Germline CDR1 is SGHRS and CDR2 is YFSETQ. CDR3 length: 13 amino acids. The CDR3 reads CASRTDGRYGYTF. CDR3 in DNA: TGCGCCAGCAGAACCGACGGACGCTATGGCTACACCTTC.

This chain links TRBV7-9 with TRBJ2-1; 7 bases align to TRBD1. Germline-derived CDR1 and CDR2 are SEHNR and FQNEAQ (reference sequence). V shed 6 bases and J 2 bases; nucleotides not matched to a gene: 10. The CDR3 has 16 amino acids. In DNA, the CDR3 is TGTGCCAGCAGTCGAGCACAGGGGTATACCTACAATGAGCAGTTCTTC. This encodes CASSRAQGYTYNEQFF.

Turning to this clonotype: Since the CDR3 does not end with the conserved phenylalanine or tryptophan, this likely comes from a read error. This rearrangement joins TRBV5-1 to TRBJ2-5, with TRBD1 matching 11 bases. Germline lookup yields CDR1 SGHRS and CDR2 YFSETQ. Trimming at V came to 4 bases and at J to 0 bases, leaving 2 bases not matched to a gene. There are 15 residues in the CDR3. Here the CDR3 DNA reads TGCGCCAGCAGCCTGGACAGGGGGCACCAAGAGACCCAGTACTAC. Translating it yields CASSLDRGHQETQYY.

This sequence joins TRBV4-3 and TRBJ2-3; D is undetermined. V shed 3 bases and J shed 3 bases, with 10 bases lying between them. Germline CDR1 and CDR2: LGHNA and YSLEER. This CDR3 contains 14 residues. CDR3 in amino acids: CASSQDWETDTQYF. DNA for the CDR3: TGCGCCAGCAGCCAGGATTGGGAAACAGATACGCAGTATTTT.

V gene TRBV29-1 combines with J gene TRBJ1-2; D not resolved. Germline V CDR1 and CDR2: SQVTM, ANQGSEA. The CDR3 covers 12 residues. Trimming shortened V by 0 bases and J by 4 bases, and 6 bases separated the two germline ends. CDR3 nucleotide sequence: TGCAGCGTTGAAGATAAGGGCTATGGCTACACCTTC. Its protein product is CSVEDKGYGYTF. The full variable domain, completed using reference TRBV29-1 and TRBJ1-2, is SAVISQKPSRDICQRGTSLTIQCQVDSQVTMMFWYRQQPGQSLTLIATANQGSEATYESGFVIDKFPISRPNLTFSTLTVSNMSPEDSSIYLCSVEDKGYGYTFGSGTRLTVV.

This chain connects TRBV20-1 to TRBJ2-7; D is perhaps TRBD2 (5 bases). CDR3 length equals 13 residues. Trimming cost V 1 base and J 0 bases, with 7 bases left between them. CDR1 DFQATT and CDR2 SNEGSKA come from the germline V gene (reference sequence). Here the CDR3 DNA reads TGCAGTGCTAGAGGAGGGCGCTCCTACGAGCAGTACTTC. Its translation: CSARGGRSYEQYF.

In this sample, this clonotype turned up many times. The V call is TRBV7-9, the J call TRBJ2-3; tentatively, D is TRBD2 (7 bases). The CDR3 consists of 16 residues. Looked up from germline, CDR1 is SEHNR and CDR2 is FQNEAQ (reference sequence). Between the trimmed V and J ends, which lost 4 bases and 5 bases, there was a span of 19 bases. CDR3 nucleotide sequence: TGTGCCAGCAGCTATCCTAAGGGGGGGCTCGGAGATACGCAGTATTTT. Translated, it gives CASSYPKGGLGDTQYF.

This clonotype was found a few times. Written as DNA, the CDR3 is TGTGCCAGCAGTTACTCCGGGACAGGGGGGTATGAAAAACTGTTTTTT. Its protein product is CASSYSGTGGYEKLFF. The chain employs TRBV6-5 and TRBJ1-4; 11 bases match TRBD1. The V gene end was trimmed by 0 bases and the J gene end by 6 bases; junction bases not matched to a gene: 3. Germline CDR1 is MNHEY and CDR2 is SVGAGI. This CDR3 has 16 amino acids.

J is TRBJ1-5 and V is TRBV12-3 or TRBV12-4; D may be TRBD1 (5 bases). The CDR3 consists of 14 residues. Trimming cost V 4 bases and J 7 bases, with 14 bases left between them. This CDR3 reads CASSWGGASQPQHF. The CDR3 region has the DNA TGTGCCAGCAGTTGGGGAGGGGCGAGCCAGCCCCAGCATTTT.

The chain uses TRBV3-1 and TRBJ2-4; D is ambiguous. Germline CDR1 LGHDT, CDR2 YNNKEL (reference sequence). V was cut by 0 bases and J by 5 bases, with 11 bases left in between. There are 15 residues in the CDR3. CDR3 protein: CASSQDPTTENIQYF. CDR3 coding DNA: TGTGCCAGCAGCCAAGATCCAACTACAGAAAACATTCAGTACTTC.

The chain couples TRBV28 to TRBJ2-1; D might be TRBD2 (5 bases). This CDR3 is built from 11 residues. The germline CDR1 and CDR2 sequences are MDHEN and SYDVKM. V was shortened by 7 bases and J by 5 bases, with 6 bases between the two germline ends. The CDR3 nucleotides are TGTGCCAGCATCGGGGACAATGAGCAGTTCTTC. This codes for CASIGDNEQFF.

In this sample, this clonotype turned up a few times. The chain carries TRBV7-2 and TRBJ2-4; D perhaps matches TRBD2 (7 bases). This CDR3 contains 17 residues. Germline values: CDR1 SGHTA, CDR2 FQGNSA. The V gene lost 4 bases and the J gene lost 2 bases, with 18 bases spanning the gap. The CDR3 sequence is CASSYGWGGASKNIQYF. DNA for the CDR3: TGTGCCAGCAGCTACGGGTGGGGGGGGGCTTCCAAAAACATTCAGTACTTC.

This clonotype came up a few times. A read error may produce the germline difference seen at one junction end. V and J are TRBV9 and TRBJ1-2, with 7 bases identical to TRBD1. The germline V gene encodes CDR1 SGDLS and CDR2 YYNGEE. The CDR3 is 15 residues long. The CDR3 spells CASSATTGSPYDYTF. As DNA, the CDR3 is TGTGCCAGCAGCGCGACGACAGGGAGTCCGTATGACTACACCTTC.

The rearrangement joins TRBV4-3 to TRBJ2-4, with D hard to call. Trimming pared 0 bases from V and 8 bases from J, leaving 5 bases between. CDR3 size: 12 residues. The germline V gene has CDR1 LGHNA and CDR2 YSLEER. In DNA, the CDR3 is TGCGCCAGCAGCCAAGATGGGCACATTCAGTACTTC. Residues: CASSQDGHIQYF.

This clonotype was seen ten or more times. The rearrangement uses TRBV9 and TRBJ1-2, with TRBD1 as a possible D gene (5 bases). Per germline, CDR1 SGDLS and CDR2 YYNGEE. This CDR3 has 14 residues. The V gene lost 0 bases and the J gene lost 2 bases, with 8 bases spanning the gap. CDR3 sequence reads: CASSVGAGNYGYTF. The CDR3 region has the DNA TGTGCCAGCAGCGTAGGAGCAGGGAACTATGGCTACACCTTC.